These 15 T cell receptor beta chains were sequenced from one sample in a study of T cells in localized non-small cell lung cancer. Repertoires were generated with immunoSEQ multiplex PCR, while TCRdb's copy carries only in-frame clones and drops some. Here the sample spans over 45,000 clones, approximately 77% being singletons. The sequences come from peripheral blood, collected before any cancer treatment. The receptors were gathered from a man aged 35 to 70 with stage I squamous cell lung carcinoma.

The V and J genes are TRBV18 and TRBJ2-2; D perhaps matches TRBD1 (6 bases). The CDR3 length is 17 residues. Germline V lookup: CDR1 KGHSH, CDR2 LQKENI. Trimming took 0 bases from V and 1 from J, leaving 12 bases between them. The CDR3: CASSPPGWDMNTGELFF. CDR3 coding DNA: TGTGCCAGCTCACCACCGGGGTGGGACATGAACACCGGGGAGCTGTTTTTT.

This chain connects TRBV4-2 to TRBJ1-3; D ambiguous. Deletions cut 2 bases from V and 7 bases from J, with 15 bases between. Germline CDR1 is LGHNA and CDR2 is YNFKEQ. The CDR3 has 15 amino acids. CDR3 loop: CASSQKDGSGNTIYF. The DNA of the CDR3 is TGTGCCAGCAGCCAAAAAGACGGCAGTGGGAACACCATATATTTT.

In nucleotides, the CDR3 is TGTGCCAGCGTAAACCCCATAAAAAGCTCACCCCTCCACTTT. Its translation is CASVNPIKSSPLHF. This chain links TRBV28 with TRBJ1-6; D remains ambiguous. Germline V gives CDR1 MDHEN, CDR2 SYDVKM. CDR3 length: 14 amino acids. The V and J ends lost 8 bases and 10 bases respectively, with 18 bases between them.

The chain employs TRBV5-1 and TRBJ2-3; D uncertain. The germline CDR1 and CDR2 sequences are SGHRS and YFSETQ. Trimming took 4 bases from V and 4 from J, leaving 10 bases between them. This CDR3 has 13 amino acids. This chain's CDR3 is CASSTAGPDTQYF. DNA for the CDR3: TGCGCCAGCAGCACTGCCGGGCCAGATACGCAGTATTTT.

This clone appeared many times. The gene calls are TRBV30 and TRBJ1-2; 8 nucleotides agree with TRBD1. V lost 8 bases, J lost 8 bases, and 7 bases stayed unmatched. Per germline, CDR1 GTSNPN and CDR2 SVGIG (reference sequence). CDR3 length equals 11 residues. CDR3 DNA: TGTGCCAGCGACAGGGGATTAGGCTACACCTTC. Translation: CASDRGLGYTF.

CDR3 amino acids: CASRGTSGAGELFF. CDR3 coding DNA: TGTGCCAGCAGGGGGACTAGCGGGGCCGGGGAGCTGTTTTTT. The chain employs TRBV7-3 and TRBJ2-2; 13 nucleotides align to TRBD2. This CDR3 is 14 amino acids long. V was pared by 6 bases and J by 6 bases, with 1 base of the junction left unmatched. Germline V gene data show CDR1 as SGHTA and CDR2 as FQGTGA.

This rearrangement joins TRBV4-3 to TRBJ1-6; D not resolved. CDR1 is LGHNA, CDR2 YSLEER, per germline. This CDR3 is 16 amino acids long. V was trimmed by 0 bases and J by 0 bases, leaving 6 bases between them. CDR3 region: CASSQDVSSYNSPLHF. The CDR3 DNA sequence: TGCGCCAGCAGCCAAGATGTGAGCTCCTATAATTCACCCCTCCACTTT.

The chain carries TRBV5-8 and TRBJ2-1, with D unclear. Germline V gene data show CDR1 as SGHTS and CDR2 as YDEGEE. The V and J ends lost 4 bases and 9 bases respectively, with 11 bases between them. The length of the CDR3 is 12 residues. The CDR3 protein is CASSPPPAEQFF. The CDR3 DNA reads TGTGCCAGCAGCCCCCCTCCCGCTGAGCAGTTCTTC.

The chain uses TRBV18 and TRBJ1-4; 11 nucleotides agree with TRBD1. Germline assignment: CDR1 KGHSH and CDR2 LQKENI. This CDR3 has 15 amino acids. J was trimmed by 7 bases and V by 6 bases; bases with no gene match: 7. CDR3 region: CASSPGQGASEKLFF. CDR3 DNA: TGTGCCAGCTCCCCTGGACAGGGGGCTAGTGAAAAACTGTTTTTT.

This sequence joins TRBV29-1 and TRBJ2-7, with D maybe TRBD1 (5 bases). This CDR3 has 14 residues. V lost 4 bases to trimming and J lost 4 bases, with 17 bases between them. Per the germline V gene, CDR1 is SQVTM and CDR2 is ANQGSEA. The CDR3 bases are TGCAGCGTTGTTTGGGGCCGTTATGATTACGAGCAGTACTTC. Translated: CSVVWGRYDYEQYF.

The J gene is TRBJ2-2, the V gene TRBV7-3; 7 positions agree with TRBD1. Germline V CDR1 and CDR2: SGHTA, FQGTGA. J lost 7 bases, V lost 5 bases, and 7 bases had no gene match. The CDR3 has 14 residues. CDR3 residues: CASSPGTVGGELFF. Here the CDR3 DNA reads TGTGCCAGCAGCCCAGGGACAGTTGGCGGGGAGCTGTTTTTT.

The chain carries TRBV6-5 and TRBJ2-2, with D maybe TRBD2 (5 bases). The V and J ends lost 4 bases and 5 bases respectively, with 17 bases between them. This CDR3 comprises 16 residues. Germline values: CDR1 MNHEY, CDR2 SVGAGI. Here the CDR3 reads CASSLSWGALTGELFF. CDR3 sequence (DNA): TGTGCCAGCAGTTTGTCATGGGGAGCCTTAACCGGGGAGCTGTTTTTT.

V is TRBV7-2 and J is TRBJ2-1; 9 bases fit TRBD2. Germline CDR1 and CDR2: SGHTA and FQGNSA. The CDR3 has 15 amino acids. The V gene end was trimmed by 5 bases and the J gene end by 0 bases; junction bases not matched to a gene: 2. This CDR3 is CASSPSGVSYNEQFF. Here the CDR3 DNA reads TGTGCCAGCAGCCCTAGCGGGGTCTCCTACAATGAGCAGTTCTTC.

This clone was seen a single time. Written as DNA, the CDR3 is TGTGCCAGCAGCCTGCTCCGTGATTCACCCCTCCACTTT. Translated, it gives CASSLLRDSPLHF. This chain links TRBV7-6 with TRBJ1-6; no clear D. Per germline, CDR1 SGHVS and CDR2 FNYEAQ. The CDR3 is made up of 13 amino acids. Trimming took off 5 bases at V and 8 bases at J, with 10 bases between the two ends. Combining the CDR3 with reference TRBV7-6 and TRBJ1-6 gives the whole variable domain GAGVSQSPRYKVTKRGQDVALRCDPISGHVSLYWYRQALGQGPEFLTYFNYEAQQDKSGLPNDRFSAERPEGSISTLTIQRTEQRDSAMYRCASSLLRDSPLHFGNGTRLTVT.

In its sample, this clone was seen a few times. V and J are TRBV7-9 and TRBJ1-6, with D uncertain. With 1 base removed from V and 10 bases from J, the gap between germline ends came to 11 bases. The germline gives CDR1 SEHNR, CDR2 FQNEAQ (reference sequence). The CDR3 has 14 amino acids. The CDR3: CASSLEFPGSPLHF. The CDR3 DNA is TGTGCCAGCAGCTTAGAGTTTCCGGGATCACCCCTCCACTTT.